This T cell receptor beta chain was observed in a study of T cell responses to AZD1222 COVID-19 vaccine. Study results and caveats: Nearly half of spike-specific TCRs reportedly target variant regions that are unmutated in the B.1.351 and B.1.1.7 variants. Recipients of AZD1222 seropositive at baseline numbered only 5 or 6.

This clone was recorded once. Its antigen is currently unknown. Germline V gives CDR1 SGHRS, CDR2 YFSETQ. Trimming took 7 bases from V and 5 from J; bases not matched to a gene: 8. The CDR3 extends over 15 amino acids. The repertoire was sequenced with immunoSEQ multiplex PCR; TCRdb's copy has only in-frame clones and lacks some. The profile shows about 75,000 clones, roughly 87% of them singletons. The chain recombines TRBV5-1 with TRBJ2-5; 13 bases fit TRBD2. The sample was peripheral blood, taken 28 days after the second AZD1222 dose. The sequence was collected from an adult who received the AZD1222 COVID-19 vaccine. The CDR3 spells CASRTSGGTGETQYF. CDR3 bases: TGCGCCAGCCGGACTAGCGGGGGAACCGGGGAGACCCAGTACTTC.